This T cell receptor (beta chain) emerged from a study of cytomegalovirus exposure and HLA in healthy donors. Study background: From HLA-typed donors, an early data release held some 91 million unique TCRs.

Germline values: CDR1 MNHNY, CDR2 SVGAGI (reference sequence). Trimming removed 9 bases from V and 6 bases from J; junction bases left unmatched: 11. This CDR3 region has 14 residues. The PCR was carried out with 60 Vbeta primers and 13 Jbeta primers. The protocol was immunoSEQ multiplex PCR, while the TCRdb copy is restricted to in-frame clones and leaves out a portion. The sample yields around 200,000 clones, 82% seen once. The sequencing sample was made of PBMCs. This chain joins TRBV6-6 and TRBJ2-1; 7 nucleotides match TRBD2. The origin of this receptor is a man aged 35 to 55 in good health and CMV-seropositive. The CDR3 spells CASKRGGSINEQFF. The CDR3 nucleotides are TGTGCCAGTAAACGGGGCGGGAGTATCAATGAGCAGTTCTTC.